This T cell receptor (beta chain) stems from a study of a mutant IDH1 vaccine in newly diagnosed glioma. Looking at the study overall: Following radiotherapy alone, or alongside temozolomide cycles, vaccination was started after an interval of 4-6 weeks. Earlier therapy was either radiotherapy, temozolomide, or both, and most got both. General study points: Detectable vaccine-induced immune responses arose in approximately 93% of patients.

Measured with immunoSEQ multiplex PCR; TCRdb has only the in-frame clones, and not every one. The sample shows about 69,000 clones, more than 85% of them seen only once. Time point of the sample: week 35, safety follow-up. Topical imiquimod accompanied each vaccine dose, which consisted of 300 ug of mutant IDH1 20-mer peptide. Every donor had a new WHO grade 3 or 4 astrocytoma that was IDH1-mutant, with loss of nuclear ATRX. About this clone: What it recognizes is unknown.

Per germline, CDR1 SGHVS and CDR2 FNYEAQ. Trimming took 5 bases from V and 5 from J, leaving 19 bases between them. This CDR3 is 17 amino acids long. The sequencing used PBMCs, collected from a glioma patient whose treatment included an IDH1 peptide vaccine. The rearrangement joins TRBV7-6 to TRBJ1-6; a possible D gene is TRBD1 (6 bases). The origin of this receptor is a man younger than 45 with glioma. The CDR3 sequence is CASSQTTGPRDNSPLHF. In DNA, the CDR3 is TGTGCCAGCAGCCAAACTACAGGGCCCAGGGATAATTCACCCCTCCACTTT.